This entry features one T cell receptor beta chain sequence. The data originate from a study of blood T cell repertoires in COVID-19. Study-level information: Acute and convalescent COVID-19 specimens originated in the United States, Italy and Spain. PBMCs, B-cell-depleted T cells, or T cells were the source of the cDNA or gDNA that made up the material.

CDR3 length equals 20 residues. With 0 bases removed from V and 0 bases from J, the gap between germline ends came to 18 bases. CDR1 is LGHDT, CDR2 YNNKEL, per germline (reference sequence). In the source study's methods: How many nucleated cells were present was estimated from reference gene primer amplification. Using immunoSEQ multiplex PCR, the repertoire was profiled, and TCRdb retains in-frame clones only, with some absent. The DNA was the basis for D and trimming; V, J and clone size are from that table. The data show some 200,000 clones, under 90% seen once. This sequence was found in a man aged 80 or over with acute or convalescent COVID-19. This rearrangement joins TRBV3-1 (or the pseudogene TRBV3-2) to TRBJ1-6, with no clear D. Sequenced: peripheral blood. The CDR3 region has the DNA TGTGCCAGCAGCCAAGACCTTACCCTACTAGGGAGCTCCTATAATTCACCCCTCCACTTT. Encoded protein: CASSQDLTLLGSSYNSPLHF.